The 32 T cell receptor beta chains below were found in one sample sequenced in a study of cytotoxic CD8 clonotypes in ibrutinib-treated CLL. Profiling relied on immunoSEQ multiplex PCR, and the TCRdb table lists in-frame clones only, not all of them. This table holds 13,000 to 15,000 clones, roughly 70% found once. The material sequenced was PBMCs, taken before ibrutinib treatment. These receptors all stem from a human donor with chronic lymphocytic leukemia.

V is TRBV5-4 and J is TRBJ1-6; tentatively, D is TRBD1 (5 bases). With 3 bases removed from V and 9 bases from J, the gap between germline ends came to 13 bases. Germline loops: CDR1 SGHNT, CDR2 YYREEE (reference sequence). The CDR3 runs 14 residues. CDR3 loop: CASSSGRLASPLHF. In nucleotides, the CDR3 is TGTGCCAGCAGCTCGGGACGGCTTGCTTCACCCCTCCACTTT.

This chain uses TRBV7-2 with TRBJ1-4; D call uncertain. CDR3 length: 14 residues. V was cut by 3 bases and J by 0 bases, with 5 bases left in between. CDR1 is SGHTA and CDR2 is FQGNSA in the germline V gene. The CDR3 sequence is CASSFTATNEKLFF. CDR3 DNA: TGTGCCAGCAGCTTCACGGCAACTAATGAAAAACTGTTTTTT.

The chain uses TRBV9 and TRBJ1-1; 8 bases match TRBD1. The CDR3 runs to 15 residues. Germline V CDR1 and CDR2: SGDLS, YYNGEE. V dropped 3 bases and J dropped 0; count of bases not matched to a gene: 4. CDR3 sequence reads: CASSDDRGLNTEAFF. The CDR3 region has the DNA TGTGCCAGCAGCGACGACAGGGGCCTGAACACTGAAGCTTTCTTT.

This clone was detected only a few times. This rearrangement joins TRBV19 to TRBJ1-5, with 11 bases aligning to TRBD1. The germline V gene has CDR1 LNHDA and CDR2 SQIVND (reference sequence). The CDR3 runs 16 residues. V trimming: 10 bases; J trimming: 3 bases; junction bases outside the gene matches: 11. The CDR3 bases are TGTGCCACCTCCTCCGGGACAGGGGGAGTCAATCAGCCCCAGCATTTT. Protein sequence: CATSSGTGGVNQPQHF.

This clone is deemed medium-sized (0.01 to 0.1%). The chain joins TRBV15 to TRBJ1-6; D ambiguous. CDR1 and CDR2 (germline): LNHNV, YYDKDF (reference sequence). The CDR3 spans 14 residues. The V end was cut by 0 bases, the J end by 10 bases, with 10 bases between. The CDR3 coding sequence is TGTGCCACCAGCAGAGATAGCTTTGGGTCACCCCTCCACTTT. Residues: CATSRDSFGSPLHF.

This clone was counted a few times. The J gene is TRBJ2-2, the V gene TRBV5-1; TRBD2 might be the D (5 bases). The germline CDR1 and CDR2 sequences are SGHRS and YFSETQ. The V gene lost 9 bases and the J gene lost 3 bases, with 15 bases spanning the gap. The CDR3 has 14 amino acids. CDR3 bases: TGCGCCACCCGGCTGGACTCCGACACCGGGGAGCTGTTTTTT. Its translation is CATRLDSDTGELFF.

The chain uses TRBV7-2 and TRBJ2-5; 14 nucleotides agree with TRBD2. CDR3 length equals 17 residues. Germline assignment: CDR1 SGHTA and CDR2 FQGNSA. J was trimmed by 4 bases and V by 5 bases; bases with no gene match: 9. As DNA, the CDR3 is TGTGCCAGCAGCCGCCGGACTAGCGGGGGGTGGGGAGAGACCCAGTACTTC. This gives the protein CASSRRTSGGWGETQYF.

The chain has TRBV5-1 and TRBJ2-5, with D possibly being TRBD1 (6 bases). Germline CDR1 and CDR2: SGHRS and YFSETQ. The CDR3 totals 15 residues. V was shortened by 6 bases and J by 5 bases, with 20 bases between the two germline ends. The CDR3 region has the DNA TGCGCCAGCACCTCCGTTCAGGGGATGGGGGAGACCCAGTACTTC. This encodes CASTSVQGMGETQYF.

This sequence joins TRBV19 and TRBJ1-1, with D uncertain. The CDR3 contains 14 residues. The V gene lost 4 bases and the J gene lost 2 bases, with 11 bases spanning the gap. The germline CDR1 and CDR2 sequences are LNHDA and SQIVND (reference sequence). The CDR3 loop is CASSTNTFNTEAFF. The CDR3 DNA reads TGTGCCAGTAGTACCAATACTTTCAACACTGAAGCTTTCTTT.

The chain combines TRBV11-2 with TRBJ1-1; D is unresolved. Germline CDR1 is SGHAT and CDR2 is FQNNGV. V lost 4 bases and J 3 bases, leaving 9 bases between the germline ends. The CDR3 spans 13 residues. The CDR3 loop reads CASSSLRDTEAFF. The CDR3 DNA sequence: TGTGCCAGCAGCTCCCTTAGGGACACTGAAGCTTTCTTT.

The chain is built from TRBV7-3 and TRBJ2-1, with 12 bases aligning to TRBD2. Germline V lookup: CDR1 SGHTA, CDR2 FQGTGA. The J segment lost 4 bases and the V segment lost 5 bases, leaving 6 bases of the junction unmatched. The CDR3 is 16 residues long. In DNA form, the CDR3 reads TGTGCCAGCAGCCCCCTAGGACTAGCGGGGTACAATGAGCAGTTCTTC. As protein: CASSPLGLAGYNEQFF.

The rearrangement uses TRBV5-1 and TRBJ2-5; D tentatively reads TRBD1 or TRBD2 (5 bases each). The CDR3 totals 14 residues. V was clipped by 0 bases and J by 5 bases, with 11 bases between them. Germline CDR1 and CDR2: SGHRS and YFSETQ. Here the CDR3 reads CASSLVGAGETQYF. The CDR3 DNA reads TGCGCCAGCAGCTTGGTCGGGGCAGGGGAGACCCAGTACTTC.

The genes are TRBV6-4 and TRBJ2-4; perhaps TRBD1 as D (7 bases). Germline V gene sequence: CDR1 MRHNA, CDR2 SNTAGT. The V gene lost 2 bases and the J gene lost 9 bases, with 20 bases spanning the gap. The CDR3 sequence is 16 residues long. The CDR3: CASSDTSRGAGGIQYF. Written as DNA, the CDR3 is TGTGCCAGCAGTGACACTTCGAGGGGGGCAGGGGGCATTCAGTACTTC.

CDR3 residues: CASRSLGANVLTF. The CDR3 bases are TGTGCCAGCAGGTCTCTGGGGGCCAACGTCCTGACTTTC. The chain employs TRBV6-1 and TRBJ2-6; D gene unclear. Trimming removed 6 bases from V and 4 bases from J, with 7 bases in between. The germline V gene encodes CDR1 MNHNS and CDR2 SASEGT. This CDR3 is built from 13 residues.

This chain connects TRBV14 to TRBJ1-5, with 10 bases matching TRBD1. Trimming removed 4 bases from V and 6 bases from J; junction bases left unmatched: 6. The CDR3 totals 15 residues. The germline V gene has CDR1 SGHDN and CDR2 FVKESK. The CDR3 loop reads CASSPGQGESQPQHF. The CDR3 region has the DNA TGTGCCAGCAGCCCCGGACAGGGGGAAAGTCAGCCCCAGCATTTT.

This chain connects TRBV11-2 to TRBJ2-3; D may correspond to TRBD1 or TRBD2 (6 bases each). The CDR3 consists of 14 residues. Germline V gene sequence: CDR1 SGHAT, CDR2 FQNNGV. Between the trimmed V and J ends, which lost 6 bases and 0 bases, there was a span of 10 bases. In DNA, the CDR3 is TGTGCCAGCAGGTCGGGGGCCAGCACAGATACGCAGTATTTT. Protein sequence: CASRSGASTDTQYF.

V and J are TRBV7-9 and TRBJ2-3; 7 bases agree with TRBD2. Germline V gene data show CDR1 as SEHNR and CDR2 as FQNEAQ (reference sequence). CDR3 size: 14 residues. V lost 4 bases, J lost 2 bases, and 3 bases stayed unmatched. This CDR3 is CASSWGGATDTQYF. CDR3 sequence (DNA): TGTGCCAGCAGCTGGGGAGGGGCCACAGATACGCAGTATTTT.

V and J are TRBV28 and TRBJ1-3, with a weak D call TRBD1 (6 bases). V was trimmed by 6 bases and J by 3 bases, leaving 15 bases between them. Looked up from germline, CDR1 is MDHEN and CDR2 is SYDVKM. This CDR3 comprises 15 residues. The CDR3 here is CASSAPQGLGNTIYF. In DNA, the CDR3 is TGTGCCAGCAGCGCCCCCCAGGGGCTTGGAAACACCATATATTTT.

The chain couples TRBV19 to TRBJ2-5; D is ambiguous. Germline V lookup: CDR1 LNHDA, CDR2 SQIVND (reference sequence). The CDR3 consists of 14 residues. V lost 3 bases, J lost 6 bases, and 14 bases lay in between. The CDR3 region has the DNA TGTGCCAGTAGTATTTCCGGGTTTTGGAAGACCCAGTACTTC. It translates to CASSISGFWKTQYF.

The chain couples TRBV18 to TRBJ2-1, with a tentative D call TRBD1 (6 bases). V gave up 0 bases and J gave up 10 bases, with 19 bases separating them. This CDR3 comprises 16 residues. CDR1 is KGHSH and CDR2 is LQKENI in the germline V gene. CDR3 protein: CASSPPGPGVFGEQFF. In DNA, the CDR3 is TGTGCCAGCTCACCACCGGGCCCAGGGGTCTTTGGGGAGCAGTTCTTC.

This rearrangement joins TRBV18 to TRBJ2-7, with D uncertain. The V and J ends lost 5 bases and 7 bases respectively, with 9 bases between them. The CDR3 has 11 amino acids. In germline, CDR1 is KGHSH, CDR2 LQKENI. For the CDR3, the DNA is TGTGCCAGCTCATCCGGCCGGGAGCAGTACTTC. It yields the protein CASSSGREQYF.

The chain joins TRBV18 to TRBJ2-5; possibly TRBD2 for D (5 bases). The germline V gene encodes CDR1 KGHSH and CDR2 LQKENI. Between the trimmed V and J ends, which lost 0 bases and 1 base, there was a span of 6 bases. The CDR3 is 14 amino acids. The CDR3: CASSPPSGQETQYF. The CDR3 DNA reads TGTGCCAGCTCACCACCGAGCGGCCAAGAGACCCAGTACTTC.

This clone is a singleton in its sample. This chain uses TRBV7-2 with TRBJ2-1; D possibly matches TRBD1 or TRBD2 (6 bases each). V shed 5 bases and J shed 0 bases, with 14 bases lying between them. The CDR3 is made up of 16 amino acids. CDR1 is SGHTA, CDR2 FQGNSA, per germline. The CDR3 sequence is CASSRVGGGSYNEQFF. The DNA of the CDR3 is TGTGCCAGCAGCCGGGTAGGGGGAGGCTCCTACAATGAGCAGTTCTTC.

The rearrangement joins TRBV6-5 to TRBJ1-2; 8 nucleotides agree with TRBD1. CDR3 length: 12 amino acids. Looked up from germline, CDR1 is MNHEY and CDR2 is SVGAGI. Trimming cost V 2 bases and J 8 bases; bases outside gene matches: 1. The CDR3 nucleotides read TGTGCCAGCAGTTACCCAGGGGGCGGCTACACCTTC. This translates into CASSYPGGGYTF.

J is TRBJ2-3 and V is TRBV7-9; TRBD2 aligns across 9 bases. The CDR3 has 16 residues. Trimming cost V 5 bases and J 3 bases; bases outside gene matches: 9. Germline lookup yields CDR1 SEHNR and CDR2 FQNEAQ (reference sequence). DNA for the CDR3: TGTGCCAGCAGCCCCGAACAGCGGGGGGCGACAGATACGCAGTATTTT. It codes for CASSPEQRGATDTQYF.

This clone was found a few times. The V call is TRBV5-1, the J call TRBJ2-2; unclear D gene. CDR3 length equals 14 residues. Trimming removed 0 bases from V and 6 bases from J, with 9 bases in between. Germline V gives CDR1 SGHRS, CDR2 YFSETQ. The CDR3 loop is CASSLASLAGELFF. The CDR3 coding sequence is TGCGCCAGCAGCTTGGCCTCTCTGGCCGGGGAGCTGTTTTTT.

The chain has TRBV5-8 and TRBJ2-5; D possibly corresponds to TRBD1 (6 bases). V was shortened by 4 bases and J by 5 bases, with 15 bases between the two germline ends. The CDR3 consists of 14 residues. Germline CDR1 SGHTS, CDR2 YDEGEE. As DNA, the CDR3 is TGTGCCAGCAGCGCCGGACAGCCCGGGGAGACCCAGTACTTC. Residues: CASSAGQPGETQYF.

The V call is TRBV19, the J call TRBJ2-6; tentative D call: TRBD2 (6 bases). Trimming stripped 5 bases from V and 1 base from J, with 9 bases between. Germline CDR1 LNHDA, CDR2 SQIVND (reference sequence). This CDR3 region has 15 residues. The CDR3 loop reads CASSSRGSGANVLTF. The CDR3 DNA reads TGTGCCAGTAGTTCTCGGGGGTCTGGGGCCAACGTCCTGACTTTC.

J is TRBJ1-6 and V is TRBV15; D is undetermined. The CDR3 extends over 13 amino acids. V shed 8 bases and J shed 4 bases, with 9 bases lying between them. Germline CDR1 reads LNHNV; CDR2 reads YYDKDF (reference sequence). CDR3 in DNA: TGTGCCACCGAGGCCCAATATAATTCACCCCTCCACTTT. It codes for CATEAQYNSPLHF.

A few counts support this clone. The genes are TRBV6-6 and TRBJ1-5, with 9 bases lining up with TRBD1. The CDR3 has 14 amino acids. V lost 6 bases, J lost 4 bases, and 4 bases stayed unmatched. The germline V gene has CDR1 MNHNY and CDR2 SVGAGI (reference sequence). The CDR3 DNA reads as TGTGCCAGCAGCCAACAGGGGGCGAATCAGCCCCAGCATTTT. Protein sequence: CASSQQGANQPQHF.

This clone was observed a few times. The chain recombines TRBV28 with TRBJ2-1, with 8 nucleotides matching TRBD2. Germline values: CDR1 MDHEN, CDR2 SYDVKM. This CDR3 comprises 16 residues. V lost 5 bases to trimming and J lost 2 bases; unmatched junction nucleotides: 8. CDR3 sequence: CASSPPAGDPYNEQFF. The CDR3 DNA reads TGTGCCAGCAGTCCGCCAGCGGGAGACCCCTACAATGAGCAGTTCTTC. The full variable domain, with the rest looked up from reference TRBV28 and TRBJ2-1, is DVKVTQSSRYLVKRTGEKVFLECVQDMDHENMFWYRQDPGLGLRLIYFSYDVKMKEKGDIPEGYSVSREKKERFSLILESASTNQTSMYLCASSPPAGDPYNEQFFGPGTRLTVL.

The chain employs TRBV4-2 and TRBJ2-1; possibly TRBD2 for D (6 bases). Per the germline V gene, CDR1 is LGHNA and CDR2 is YNFKEQ. The CDR3 contains 16 residues. V lost 1 base to trimming and J lost 1 base, with 11 bases between them. This CDR3 reads CASSQAVRESYNEQFF. The CDR3 coding sequence is TGTGCCAGCAGCCAAGCGGTCCGGGAGTCCTACAATGAGCAGTTCTTC.